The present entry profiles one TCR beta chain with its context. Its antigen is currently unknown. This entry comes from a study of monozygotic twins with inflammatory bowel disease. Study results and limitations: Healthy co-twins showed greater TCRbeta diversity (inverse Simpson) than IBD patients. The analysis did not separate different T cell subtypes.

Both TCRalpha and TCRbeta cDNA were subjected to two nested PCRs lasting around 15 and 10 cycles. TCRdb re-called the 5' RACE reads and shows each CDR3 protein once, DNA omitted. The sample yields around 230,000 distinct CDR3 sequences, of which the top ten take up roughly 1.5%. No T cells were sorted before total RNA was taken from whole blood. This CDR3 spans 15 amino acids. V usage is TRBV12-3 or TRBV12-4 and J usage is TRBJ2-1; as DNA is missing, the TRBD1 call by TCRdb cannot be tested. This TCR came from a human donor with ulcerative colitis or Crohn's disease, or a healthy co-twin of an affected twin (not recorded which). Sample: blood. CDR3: CASSPRTGVYNEQFF.